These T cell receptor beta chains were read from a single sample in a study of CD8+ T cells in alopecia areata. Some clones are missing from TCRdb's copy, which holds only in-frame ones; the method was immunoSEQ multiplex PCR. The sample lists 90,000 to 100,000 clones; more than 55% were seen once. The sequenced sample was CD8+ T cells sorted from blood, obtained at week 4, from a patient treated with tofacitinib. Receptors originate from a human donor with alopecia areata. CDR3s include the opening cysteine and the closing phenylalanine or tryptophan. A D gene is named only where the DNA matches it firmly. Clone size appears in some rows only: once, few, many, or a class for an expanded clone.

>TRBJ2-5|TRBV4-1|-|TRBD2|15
TGCGCCAGCAGCCAAGATAGCGGGGTCCAAGAGACCCAGTACTTC
CASSQDSGVQETQYF
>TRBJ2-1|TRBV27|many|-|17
TGTGCCAGCAGTTTTGGCGGGACCCGACCTTTTGGCAATGAGCAGTTCTTC
CASSFGGTRPFGNEQFF
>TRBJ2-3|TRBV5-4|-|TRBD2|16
TGTGCCAGCAGCTACGGGACTAGCGGGAACACAGATACGCAGTATTTT
CASSYGTSGNTDTQYF
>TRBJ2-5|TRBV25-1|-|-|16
TGTGCCAGCAGTGATTTAGCAGGGGAGGACCAAGAGACCCAGTACTTC
CASSDLAGEDQETQYF
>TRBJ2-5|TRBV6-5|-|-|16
TGTGCCAGCAGTTTCAGAATCGGGACTCCTATGGAGACCCAGTACTTC
CASSFRIGTPMETQYF
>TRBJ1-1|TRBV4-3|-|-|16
TGCGCCAGCAGCCAAGACGGAGGACGCTTGAACACTGAAGCTTTCTTT
CASSQDGGRLNTEAFF
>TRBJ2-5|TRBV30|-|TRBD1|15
TGTGCCTGGAGTGTATTCAGGGGGCGAGGAGAGACCCAGTACTTC
CAWSVFRGRGETQYF
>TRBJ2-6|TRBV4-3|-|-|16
TGCGCCAGCAGCCAGACGAGGGGGTTCGGGGCCAACGTCCTGACTTTC
CASSQTRGFGANVLTF
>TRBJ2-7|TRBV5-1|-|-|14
TGCGCCAGCAGCGGTGACATTCCAGGCCACGAGCAGTACTTC
CASSGDIPGHEQYF
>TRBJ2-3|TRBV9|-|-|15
TGTGCCAGCAGCGCCTCAAGTCGGCTCACAGATACGCAGTATTTT
CASSASSRLTDTQYF
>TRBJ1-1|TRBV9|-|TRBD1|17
TGTGCCAGCAGCCCACAGGGGGCGGGTGGTCTGAACACTGAAGCTTTCTTT
CASSPQGAGGLNTEAFF
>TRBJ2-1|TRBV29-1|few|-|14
TGCAGCGGTCAGGGACGGGGCTCCTACAATGAGCAGTTCTTC
CSGQGRGSYNEQFF
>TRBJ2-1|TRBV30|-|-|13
TGTGCCTGGAGTGGTGTCGCTCCGGGTGAGCAGTTCTTC
CAWSGVAPGEQFF
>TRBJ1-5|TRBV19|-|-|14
TGTGCCAGTAAAGGGGAGGTTAGCAATCAGCCCCAGCATTTT
CASKGEVSNQPQHF
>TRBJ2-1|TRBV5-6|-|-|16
TGTGCCAGCAGCCTGGGGGGGGACAGGACCCACAATGAGCAGTTCTTC
CASSLGGDRTHNEQFF
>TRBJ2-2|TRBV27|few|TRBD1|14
TGTGCCAGCAGTTTCACCGGACAGGGCGGGGAGCTGTTTTTT
CASSFTGQGGELFF
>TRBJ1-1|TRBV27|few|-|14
TGTGCCAGCAGTTCTCTGGGGCCTAACACTGAAGCTTTCTTT
CASSSLGPNTEAFF
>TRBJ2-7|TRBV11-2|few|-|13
TGTGCCAGCAGCTCCATAAATTCCTACGAGCAGTACTTC
CASSSINSYEQYF
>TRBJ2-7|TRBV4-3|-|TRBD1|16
TGCGCCAGCAGCCAAGGATCCCGACAGGGGGCCTACGAGCAGTACTTC
CASSQGSRQGAYEQYF
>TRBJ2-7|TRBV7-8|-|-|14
TGTGCCAGCAGCTTTCTTGGGCCTAGCTACGAGCAGTACTTC
CASSFLGPSYEQYF
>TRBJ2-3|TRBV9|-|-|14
TGTGCCAGCAGCGTAGAAGGACGCACAGATACGCAGTATTTT
CASSVEGRTDTQYF
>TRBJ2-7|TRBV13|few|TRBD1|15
TGTGCCAGCAGCTTCCCCGGGACAGGGAACTACGAGCAGTACTTC
CASSFPGTGNYEQYF
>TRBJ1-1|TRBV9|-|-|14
TGTGCCAGCAGCCCCCGATTATTGGGTACTGAAGCTTTCTTT
CASSPRLLGTEAFF
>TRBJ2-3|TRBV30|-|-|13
TGTGCCTGGAGTACGGCCATCACAGATACGCAGTATTTT
CAWSTAITDTQYF
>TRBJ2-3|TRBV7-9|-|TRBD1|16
TGTGCCAGCAGCCCTGCGCAGGGGGAATACACAGATACGCAGTATTTT
CASSPAQGEYTDTQYF